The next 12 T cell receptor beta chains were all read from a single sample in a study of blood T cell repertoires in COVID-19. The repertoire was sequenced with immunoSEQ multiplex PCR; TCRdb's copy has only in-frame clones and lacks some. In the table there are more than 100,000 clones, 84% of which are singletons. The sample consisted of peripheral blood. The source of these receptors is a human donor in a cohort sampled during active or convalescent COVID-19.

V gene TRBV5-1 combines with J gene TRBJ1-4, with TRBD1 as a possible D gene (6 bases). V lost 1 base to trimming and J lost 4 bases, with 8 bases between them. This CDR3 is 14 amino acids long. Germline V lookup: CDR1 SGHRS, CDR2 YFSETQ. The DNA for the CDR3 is TGCGCCAGCAGCTTGACAGGGCTTAATGAAAAACTGTTTTTT. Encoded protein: CASSLTGLNEKLFF.

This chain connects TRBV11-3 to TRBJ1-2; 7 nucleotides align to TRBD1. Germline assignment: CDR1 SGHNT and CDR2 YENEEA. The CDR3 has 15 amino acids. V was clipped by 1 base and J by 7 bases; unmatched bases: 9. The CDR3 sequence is CASSLGGTARRGYTF. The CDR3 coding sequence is TGTGCCAGCAGCTTAGGGGGGACAGCTCGGCGTGGCTACACCTTC.

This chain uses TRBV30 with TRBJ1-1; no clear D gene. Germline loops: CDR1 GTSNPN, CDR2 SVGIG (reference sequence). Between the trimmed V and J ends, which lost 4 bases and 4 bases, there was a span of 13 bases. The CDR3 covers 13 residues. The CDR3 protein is CAWNQEEGTEAFF. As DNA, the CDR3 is TGTGCCTGGAACCAGGAAGAGGGCACTGAAGCTTTCTTT.

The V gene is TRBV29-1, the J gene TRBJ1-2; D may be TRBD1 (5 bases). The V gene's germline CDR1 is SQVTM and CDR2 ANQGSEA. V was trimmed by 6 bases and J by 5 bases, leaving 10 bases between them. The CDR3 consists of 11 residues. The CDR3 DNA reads TGCAGCGTCTCTGACAGTTATGGCTACACCTTC. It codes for CSVSDSYGYTF.

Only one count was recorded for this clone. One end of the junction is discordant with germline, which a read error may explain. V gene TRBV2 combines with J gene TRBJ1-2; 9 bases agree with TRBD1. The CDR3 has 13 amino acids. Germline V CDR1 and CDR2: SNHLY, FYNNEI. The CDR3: CASREEGTGGYTF. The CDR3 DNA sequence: TGTGCCAGCAGGGAAGAGGGGACAGGGGGCTACACCTTC.

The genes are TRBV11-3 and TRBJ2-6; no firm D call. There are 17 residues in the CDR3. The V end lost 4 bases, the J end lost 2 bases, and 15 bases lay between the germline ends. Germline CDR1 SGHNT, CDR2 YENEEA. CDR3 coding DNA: TGTGCCAGCAGCTACAGCTCAATCGGAACTGGGGCCAACGTCCTGACTTTC. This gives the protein CASSYSSIGTGANVLTF.

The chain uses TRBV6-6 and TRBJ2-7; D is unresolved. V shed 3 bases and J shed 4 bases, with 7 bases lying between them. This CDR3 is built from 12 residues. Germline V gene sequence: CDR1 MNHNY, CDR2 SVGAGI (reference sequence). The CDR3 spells CASSYTPYEQYF. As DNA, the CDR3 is TGTGCCAGCAGTTATACTCCATACGAGCAGTACTTC.

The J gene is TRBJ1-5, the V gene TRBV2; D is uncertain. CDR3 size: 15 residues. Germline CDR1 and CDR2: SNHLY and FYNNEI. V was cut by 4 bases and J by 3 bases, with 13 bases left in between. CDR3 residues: CASSAQGLLNQPQHF. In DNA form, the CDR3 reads TGTGCCAGCAGTGCGCAAGGACTGCTCAATCAGCCCCAGCATTTT. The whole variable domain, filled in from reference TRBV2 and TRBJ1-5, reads EPEVTQTPSHQVTQMGQEVILRCVPISNHLYFYWYRQILGQKVEFLVSFYNNEISEKSEIFDDQFSVERPDGSNFTLKIRSTKLEDSAMYFCASSAQGLLNQPQHFGDGTRLSIL.

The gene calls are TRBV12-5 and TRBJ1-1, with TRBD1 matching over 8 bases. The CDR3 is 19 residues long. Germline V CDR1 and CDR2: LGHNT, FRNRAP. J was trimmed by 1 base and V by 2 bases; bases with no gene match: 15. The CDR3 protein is CASGLYLVPTGQANTEAFF. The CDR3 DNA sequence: TGTGCTAGTGGTTTGTACCTAGTTCCGACGGGACAGGCGAACACTGAAGCTTTCTTT.

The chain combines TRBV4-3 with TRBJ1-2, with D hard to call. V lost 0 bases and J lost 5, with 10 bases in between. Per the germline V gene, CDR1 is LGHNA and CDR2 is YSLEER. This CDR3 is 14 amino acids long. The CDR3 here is CASSQDRVRYGYTF. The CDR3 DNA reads TGCGCCAGCAGCCAAGATCGGGTTAGGTATGGCTACACCTTC.

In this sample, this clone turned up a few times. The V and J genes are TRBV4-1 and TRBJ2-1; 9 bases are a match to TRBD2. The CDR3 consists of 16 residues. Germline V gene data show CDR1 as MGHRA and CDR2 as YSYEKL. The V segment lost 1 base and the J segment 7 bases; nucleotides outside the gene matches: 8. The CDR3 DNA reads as TGCGCCAGCAGCCAAGTGCGGGGGGGTTTAAGGAATGAGCAGTTCTTC. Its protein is CASSQVRGGLRNEQFF.

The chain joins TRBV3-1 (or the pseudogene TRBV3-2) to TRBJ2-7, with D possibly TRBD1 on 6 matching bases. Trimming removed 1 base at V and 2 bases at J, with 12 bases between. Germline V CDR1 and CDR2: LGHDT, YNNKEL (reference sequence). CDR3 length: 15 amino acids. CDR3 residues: CASSQGGGFTYEQYF. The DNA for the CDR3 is TGTGCCAGCAGCCAAGGTGGGGGCTTCACCTACGAGCAGTACTTC.